The following is a T cell receptor beta chain sequence with its context. The antigen is undetermined. Because it lacks the conserved phenylalanine or tryptophan at the end, this CDR3 is likely a read error. The data are from a study of T cell repertoires in cytomegalovirus infection. As for the study in general: Indications of both CMV infection and matching HLA type were provided by public TCR beta signatures. General study findings and limits: CMV carriers having the relevant HLA were flagged by cumulative public TCR beta family frequency. Within the response measured ex vivo, HLA-C-restricted CMV-specific TCR beta clonotypes were dominant.

The CDR3 consists of 13 residues. V lost 0 bases and J 7 bases, leaving 9 bases between the germline ends. Germline CDR1 and CDR2: MGHRA and YSYEKL. TCRdb re-derived calls from the reads in MiXCR, one entry per CDR3 protein. The table has hundreds of thousands of distinct CDR3 sequences, approximately 32% seen once. This chain links TRBV4-1 with TRBJ1-2; D is perhaps TRBD1 (5 bases). The sample consisted of PBMCs. This receptor was obtained from a human donor in good health (CMV status not recorded). Some clones in this sample may be carry-over from other donors' samples. The CDR3, as DNA: TGCGCCAGCAGCCAAGATTGGGGGGTTGGCTACACCTTA. As protein: CASSQDWGVGYTL.